One sample yielded the 10 T cell receptor beta chains listed below, sequenced in a study of cytomegalovirus exposure and HLA in healthy donors (TCRdb year 2017). Library creation used the immunoSEQ multiplex PCR assay. Imported from immuneACCESS, the table was reduced by TCRdb to in-frame sequences with V and J called. These copies leave out some clones; in studies compared against another copy, an unresolved V gene accounts for under half, and the cause of the remainder is not known. The sample profile shows 100,000 to 150,000 clones; roughly 89% of them were found once. Jointly, the top ten make up under 2% of the sample. Sequenced: PBMCs. The receptors stem from a woman between 18 and 30 years old in good health and CMV-seronegative.

This chain connects TRBV30 to TRBJ1-3, with no clear D. The V end lost 3 bases, the J end lost 0 bases, and 21 bases lay between the germline ends. This CDR3 comprises 18 residues. Germline values: CDR1 GTSNPN, CDR2 SVGIG (reference sequence). The CDR3 sequence: CAWRPRVKTAASGNTIYF. CDR3 sequence (DNA): TGTGCCTGGAGGCCCCGGGTGAAGACGGCTGCCTCTGGAAACACCATATATTTT. Using reference TRBV30 and TRBJ1-3 for the parts outside the CDR3, the full variable domain is SQTIHQWPATLVQPVGSPLSLECTVEGTSNPNLYWYRQAAGRGLQLLFYSVGIGQISSEVPQNLSASRPQDRQFILSSKKLLLSDSGFYLCAWRPRVKTAASGNTIYFGEGSWLTVV.

This clone appeared a single time. The rearrangement uses TRBV9 and TRBJ2-5, with a weak D call TRBD2 (7 bases). The CDR3 covers 14 residues. With 4 bases removed from V and 4 bases from J, the gap between germline ends came to 14 bases. Germline V gene sequence: CDR1 SGDLS, CDR2 YYNGEE. The DNA of the CDR3 is TGTGCCAGCAGCCGAGGGGGGGCAAGAGAGACCCAGTACTTC. Protein: CASSRGGARETQYF.

This clone was picked up one time. J is TRBJ2-7 and V is TRBV6-5, with D maybe TRBD1 (5 bases). V shed 1 base and J shed 0 bases, with 13 bases lying between them. The CDR3 consists of 16 residues. Germline V gene data show CDR1 as MNHEY and CDR2 as SVGAGI. CDR3 amino acids: CASSYFPTASSYEQYF. Written as DNA, the CDR3 is TGTGCCAGCAGTTACTTTCCGACAGCGAGCTCCTACGAGCAGTACTTC.

The chain combines TRBV5-4 with TRBJ2-7; 8 bases match TRBD1. There are 15 residues in the CDR3. Germline CDR1 reads SGHNT; CDR2 reads YYREEE (reference sequence). Trimming took 3 bases from V and 6 from J; bases not matched to a gene: 11. This CDR3 reads CASSSYPGTGAEQYF. The CDR3 DNA follows: TGTGCCAGCAGCTCCTACCCCGGGACAGGCGCCGAGCAGTACTTC.

The chain has TRBV7-9 and TRBJ2-5; 11 bases fit TRBD2. J lost 1 base, V lost 0 bases, and 7 bases had no gene match. CDR3 length: 18 residues. Per germline, CDR1 SEHNR and CDR2 FQNEAQ (reference sequence). CDR3 region: CASSLALAGAPVQETQYF. The CDR3, as DNA: TGTGCCAGCAGCTTAGCACTAGCGGGGGCCCCAGTCCAAGAGACCCAGTACTTC.

This chain connects TRBV10-1 to TRBJ2-7; tentative D call: TRBD1 (5 bases). The germline V gene encodes CDR1 WNHNN and CDR2 SYGVQD (reference sequence). The CDR3 has 14 residues. V was trimmed by 3 bases and J by 0 bases, leaving 9 bases between them. CDR3 in amino acids: CASSDSDTSYEQYF. In nucleotides, the CDR3 is TGCGCCAGCAGTGATTCGGACACCTCCTACGAGCAGTACTTC.

J is TRBJ1-3 and V is TRBV15, with D possibly TRBD1 on 6 matching bases. The V gene's germline CDR1 is LNHNV and CDR2 YYDKDF (reference sequence). V was trimmed by 0 bases and J by 2 bases, leaving 14 bases between them. The CDR3 has 17 amino acids. The CDR3 is CATSREDSSLTGNTIYF. DNA for the CDR3: TGTGCCACCAGCAGAGAGGACAGTTCCTTGACTGGAAACACCATATATTTT.

This chain joins TRBV30 and TRBJ1-6; a possible D gene is TRBD1 (5 bases). With 0 bases removed from V and 5 bases from J, the gap between germline ends came to 17 bases. CDR1 and CDR2 (germline): GTSNPN, SVGIG (reference sequence). The CDR3 totals 17 residues. CDR3 DNA sequence: TGTGCCTGGAGTGTACGGCTTGGCAGGGCGGATAATTCACCCCTCCACTTT. It translates to CAWSVRLGRADNSPLHF.

This chain connects TRBV21-1 to TRBJ2-3; no check of the table's D call, TRBD2, against the DNA was made. TRBV21-1 is marked as a pseudogene. CDR3 length: 16 amino acids. The CDR3 nucleotides read TGTGCCAGCAGCAAAGCGAAGGAGGCTAGCACAGATACGCAGTATTTT. Residues: CASSKAKEASTDTQYF.

This chain joins TRBV6-1 and TRBJ2-2; 13 positions match TRBD2. Germline V CDR1 and CDR2: MNHNS, SASEGT. J lost 4 bases, V lost 10 bases, and 6 bases had no gene match. This CDR3 spans 15 amino acids. In DNA, the CDR3 is TGTGCCACCTTACTAGCGGGGGGGACCACCGGGGAGCTGTTTTTT. Translated: CATLLAGGTTGELFF.